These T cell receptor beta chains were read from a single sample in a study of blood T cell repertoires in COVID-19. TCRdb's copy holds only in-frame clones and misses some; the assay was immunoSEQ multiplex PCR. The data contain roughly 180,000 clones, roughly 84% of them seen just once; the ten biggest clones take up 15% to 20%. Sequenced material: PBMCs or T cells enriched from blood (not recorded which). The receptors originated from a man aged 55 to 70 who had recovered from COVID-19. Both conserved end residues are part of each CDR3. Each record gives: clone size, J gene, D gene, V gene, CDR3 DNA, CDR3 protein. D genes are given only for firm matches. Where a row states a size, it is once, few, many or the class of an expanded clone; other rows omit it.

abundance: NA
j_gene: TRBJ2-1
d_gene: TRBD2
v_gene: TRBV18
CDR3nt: TGTGCCAGCTCACCCACGAGCGGGGGGGCCCATGAGCAGTTCTTC
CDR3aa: CASSPTSGGAHEQFF

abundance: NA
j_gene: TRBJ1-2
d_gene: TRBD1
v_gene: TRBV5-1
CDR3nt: TGCGCCAGCAGCTCCCCGGGACAGGGGGTCTATGGCTACACCTTC
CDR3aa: CASSSPGQGVYGYTF

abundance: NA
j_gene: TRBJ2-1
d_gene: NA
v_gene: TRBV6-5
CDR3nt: TGTGCCAGCAGCCGGGACTTTCTTCCCTACAATGAGCAGTTCTTC
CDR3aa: CASSRDFLPYNEQFF

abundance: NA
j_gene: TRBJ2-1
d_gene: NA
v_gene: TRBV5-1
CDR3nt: TGCGCCAGCAGTTGGGCCTTCGGAGGAGAGGGAGGTGAGCAGTTCTTC
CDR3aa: CASSWAFGGEGGEQFF

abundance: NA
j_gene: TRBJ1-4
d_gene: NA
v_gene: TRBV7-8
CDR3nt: TGTGCCAGCAGCTTAGGCGCGGGGAGTGAAAAACTGTTTTTT
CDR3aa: CASSLGAGSEKLFF

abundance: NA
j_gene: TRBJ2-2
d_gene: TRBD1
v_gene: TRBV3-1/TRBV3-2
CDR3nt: TGTGCCAGCAGCAGTAGGACAGGGTTGACCGGGGAGCTGTTTTTT
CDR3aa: CASSSRTGLTGELFF

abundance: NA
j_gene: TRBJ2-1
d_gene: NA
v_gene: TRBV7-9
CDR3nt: TGTGCCAGCAGCTTAGCTCACCGCGCCTACAATGAGCAGTTCTTC
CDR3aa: CASSLAHRAYNEQFF

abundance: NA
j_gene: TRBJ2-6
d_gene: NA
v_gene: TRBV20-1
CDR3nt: TGCAGTGCTAGTGCCAGAGCCACTACTGGGGCCAACGTCCTGACTTTC
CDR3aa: CSASARATTGANVLTF

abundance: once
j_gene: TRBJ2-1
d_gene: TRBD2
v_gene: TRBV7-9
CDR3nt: TGTGCCAGCAGCTTATGGGGGCAGGTGCTAGCGGGAGGTAACAATGAGCAGTTCTTC
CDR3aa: CASSLWGQVLAGGNNEQFF

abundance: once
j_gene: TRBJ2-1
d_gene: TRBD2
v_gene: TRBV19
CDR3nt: TGTGCCAGTGGGACTAGCTTTTACAATGAGCAGTTCTTC
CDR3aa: CASGTSFYNEQFF

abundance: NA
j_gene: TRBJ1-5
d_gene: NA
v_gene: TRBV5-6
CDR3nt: TGTGCCAGCAGCCCGGGGTGGGGGCCTAATCAGCCCCAGCATTTT
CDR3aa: CASSPGWGPNQPQHF

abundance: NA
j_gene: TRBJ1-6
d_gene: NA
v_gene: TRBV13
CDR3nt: TGTGCCAGCAGCGACAAACAGTCCTATAATTCACCCCTCCACTTT
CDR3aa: CASSDKQSYNSPLHF

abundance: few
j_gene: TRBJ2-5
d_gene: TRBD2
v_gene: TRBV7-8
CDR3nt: TGTGCCAGCAGCTCGTCACTAGCGGGGGGGCAAGAGACCCAGTACTTC
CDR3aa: CASSSSLAGGQETQYF

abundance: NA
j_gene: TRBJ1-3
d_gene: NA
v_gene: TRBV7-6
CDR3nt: TGTGCCAGCAGCTTAGTCGTAGACTTCGGAAACACCATATATTTT
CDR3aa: CASSLVVDFGNTIYF

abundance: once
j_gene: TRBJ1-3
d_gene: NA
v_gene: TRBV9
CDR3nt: TGTGCCAGCAGCTACAGGAGCTCTGGAAACACCATATATTTT
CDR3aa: CASSYRSSGNTIYF

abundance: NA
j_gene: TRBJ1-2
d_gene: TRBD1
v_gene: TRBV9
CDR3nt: TGTGCCAGCAGCGCGTCCGGGACAGGGGGTCCCTATGGCTACACCTTC
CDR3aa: CASSASGTGGPYGYTF

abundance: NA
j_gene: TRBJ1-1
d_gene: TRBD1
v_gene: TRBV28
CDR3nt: TGTGCCAGCAGTTTGTCGTCCCCGACAGGGCCGGCTTTCTTT
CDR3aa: CASSLSSPTGPAFF

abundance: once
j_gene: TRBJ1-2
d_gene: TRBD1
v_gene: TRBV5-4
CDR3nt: TGTGCCAGCAGCTCAGGACAGGGAAGAAGTGGCTACACCTTC
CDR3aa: CASSSGQGRSGYTF

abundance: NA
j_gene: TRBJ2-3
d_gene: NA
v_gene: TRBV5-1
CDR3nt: TGCGCCAGCAGCTTGGTCGGGGGGCCGAGTGGGGATACGCAGTATTTT
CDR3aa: CASSLVGGPSGDTQYF

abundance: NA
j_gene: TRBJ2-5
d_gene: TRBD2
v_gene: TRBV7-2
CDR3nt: TGTGCCAGCAGCTTAATGCCTAGCGGGAGGGGTCAAGAGACCCAGTACTTC
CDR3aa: CASSLMPSGRGQETQYF

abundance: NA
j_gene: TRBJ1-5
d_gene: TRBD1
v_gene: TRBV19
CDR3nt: TGTGCCAGTACCCCCCCGGGCAGGGGGCGCCGGGGCAATCAGCCCCAGCATTTT
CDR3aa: CASTPPGRGRRGNQPQHF

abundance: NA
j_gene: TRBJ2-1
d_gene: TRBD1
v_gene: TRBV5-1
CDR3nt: TGCGCCAGCAGCCCGGACAGGGTAACCAACAATGAGCAGTTCTTC
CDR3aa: CASSPDRVTNNEQFF

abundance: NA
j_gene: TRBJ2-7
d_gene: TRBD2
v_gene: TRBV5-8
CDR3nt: TGTGCCACCGGTGGGACTAGCGGATTCCTGGGGGAGCAGTACTTC
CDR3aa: CATGGTSGFLGEQYF

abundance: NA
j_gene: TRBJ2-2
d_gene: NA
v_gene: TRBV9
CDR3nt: TGTGCCAGCAGCACGCGCGGGGTAGGGAACACCGGGGAGCTGTTTTTT
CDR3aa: CASSTRGVGNTGELFF

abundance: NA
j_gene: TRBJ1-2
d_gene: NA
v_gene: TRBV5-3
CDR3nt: TGTGCCAGAAGCTTGGGGGACCGGGACACACCAAATGGCTACACCTTC
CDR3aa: CARSLGDRDTPNGYTF

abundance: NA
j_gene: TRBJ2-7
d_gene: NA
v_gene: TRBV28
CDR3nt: TGTGCCAGCAGTTCGTCCGGGGCCTACGAGCAGTACTTC
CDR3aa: CASSSSGAYEQYF

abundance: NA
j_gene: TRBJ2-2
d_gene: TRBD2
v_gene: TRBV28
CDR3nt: TGTGCCAGCAGTTCCACCCGGGTAGCGGGAGGGCCGATCGGGGAGCTGTTTTTT
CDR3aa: CASSSTRVAGGPIGELFF

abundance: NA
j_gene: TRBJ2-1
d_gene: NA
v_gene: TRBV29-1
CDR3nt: TGCAGCGTCGAGTGGTTAACCGATGAGCAGTTCTTC
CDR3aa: CSVEWLTDEQFF

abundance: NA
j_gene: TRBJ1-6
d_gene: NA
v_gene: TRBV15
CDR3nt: TGTGCCACCAGCAGAGGGGCCATTAGCTCCTATAATTCACCCCTCCACTTT
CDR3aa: CATSRGAISSYNSPLHF

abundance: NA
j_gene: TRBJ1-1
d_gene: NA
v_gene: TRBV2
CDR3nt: TGTGCCAGCACCGGGAGTCACAACACTGAAGCTTTCTTT
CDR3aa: CASTGSHNTEAFF

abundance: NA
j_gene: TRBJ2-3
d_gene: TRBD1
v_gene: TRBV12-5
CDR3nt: TGTGCTAGTGGTTTGGGAGGGACAGGTGGCGATACGCAGTATTTT
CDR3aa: CASGLGGTGGDTQYF

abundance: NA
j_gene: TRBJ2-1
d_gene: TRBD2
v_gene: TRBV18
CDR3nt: TGTGCCAGCTCACCCAGGGGAAGCGGGAGTAATGAGCAGTTCTTC
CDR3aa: CASSPRGSGSNEQFF

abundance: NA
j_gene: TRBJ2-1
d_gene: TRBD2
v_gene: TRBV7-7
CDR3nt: TGTGCTAGCAGCTCTGATACTAGCGGGAATGAGCAGTTCTTC
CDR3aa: CASSSDTSGNEQFF

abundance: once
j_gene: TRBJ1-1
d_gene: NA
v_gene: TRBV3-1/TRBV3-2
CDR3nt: TGTGCCAGCAGCTCAGGGGTGATGAACACTGAAGCTTTCTTT
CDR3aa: CASSSGVMNTEAFF

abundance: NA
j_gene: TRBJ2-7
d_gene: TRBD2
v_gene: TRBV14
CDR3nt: TGTGCCAGCAGCCAAGGAGCTAGCGGTATAAGCTCCTACGAGCAGTACTTC
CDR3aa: CASSQGASGISSYEQYF

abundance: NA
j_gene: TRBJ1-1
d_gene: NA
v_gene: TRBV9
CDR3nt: TGTGCCAGCAGCGTAGCTGTGAGTCCGGGAGAAGCTTTCTTT
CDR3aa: CASSVAVSPGEAFF

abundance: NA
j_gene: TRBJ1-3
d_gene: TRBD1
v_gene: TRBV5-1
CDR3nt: TGCGCCAGCAGTTTATCCGGGACAGGGGACGCTGACACCATATATTTT
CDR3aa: CASSLSGTGDADTIYF

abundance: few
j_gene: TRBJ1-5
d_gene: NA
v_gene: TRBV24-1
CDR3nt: TGTGCCACCAGTGATTCAGGTGGCCAGCCCCAGCATTTT
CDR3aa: CATSDSGGQPQHF

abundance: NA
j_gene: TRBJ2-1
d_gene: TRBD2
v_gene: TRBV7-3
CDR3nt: TGTGCCAGCAGCTTGTTTACTAGCGGGTCAGGTGAGCAGTTCTTC
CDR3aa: CASSLFTSGSGEQFF

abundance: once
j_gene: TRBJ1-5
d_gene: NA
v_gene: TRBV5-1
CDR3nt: TGCGCCAGCAGCACGGGTGATCAGCCCCAGCATTTT
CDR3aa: CASSTGDQPQHF

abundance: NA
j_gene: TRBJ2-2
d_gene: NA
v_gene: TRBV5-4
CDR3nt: TGTGCCAGCAGCTTTGGTAGCGGGGAGCTGTTTTTT
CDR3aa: CASSFGSGELFF

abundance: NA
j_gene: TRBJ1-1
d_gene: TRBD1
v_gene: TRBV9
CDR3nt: TGTGCCAGCAGCGTTGCCGGGACAGGTAGTGAAGCTTTCTTT
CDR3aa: CASSVAGTGSEAFF

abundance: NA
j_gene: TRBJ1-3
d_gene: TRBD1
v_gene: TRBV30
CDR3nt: TGTGCCTGGAGTGTACCCCGAAGGGGGCGAAGAAGAAACACCATATATTTT
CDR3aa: CAWSVPRRGRRRNTIYF

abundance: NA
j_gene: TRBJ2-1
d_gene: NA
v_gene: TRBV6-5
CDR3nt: TGTGCCAGCAGTCCCGTGGGGCGCCACAATGAGCAGTTCTTC
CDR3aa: CASSPVGRHNEQFF

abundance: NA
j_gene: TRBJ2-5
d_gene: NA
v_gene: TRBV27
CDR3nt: TGTGCCAGCAGTTTATATGCAGATCTGGGGGGTGAGACCCAGTACTTC
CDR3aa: CASSLYADLGGETQYF

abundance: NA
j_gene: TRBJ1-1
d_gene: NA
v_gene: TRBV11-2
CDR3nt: TGTGCCAGCAGCCCGGGACAGAACACTGAAGCTTTCTTT
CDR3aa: CASSPGQNTEAFF

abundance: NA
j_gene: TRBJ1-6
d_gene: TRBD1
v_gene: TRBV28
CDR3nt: TGTGCCAGCAGTTTCGTGGGGACAGGGGCTTCACCCCTCCACTTT
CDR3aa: CASSFVGTGASPLHF

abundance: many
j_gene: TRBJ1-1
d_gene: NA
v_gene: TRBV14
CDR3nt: TGTGCCAGCAGCCCTGTCTGGGGCGCGCACACTGAAGCTTTCTTT
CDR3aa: CASSPVWGAHTEAFF

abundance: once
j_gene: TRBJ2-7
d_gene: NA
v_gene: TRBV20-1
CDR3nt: TGCAGTGCTAGTAACTACAGGGTTTCCTACGAGCAGTACTTC
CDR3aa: CSASNYRVSYEQYF

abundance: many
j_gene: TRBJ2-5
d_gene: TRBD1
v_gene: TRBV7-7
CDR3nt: TGTGCTAGCAGCTTAGAAGTTCAGGGGGCTGAGACCCAGTACTTC
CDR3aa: CASSLEVQGAETQYF

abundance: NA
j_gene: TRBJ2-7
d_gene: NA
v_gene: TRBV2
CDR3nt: TGTGCCAGCAGTGAACAGGGCTACGAGCAGTACTTC
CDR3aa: CASSEQGYEQYF

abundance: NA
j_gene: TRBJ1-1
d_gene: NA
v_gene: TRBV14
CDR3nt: TGTGCCAGCAGCGTTGTCCCCGAGGCTGAAGCTTTCTTT
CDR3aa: CASSVVPEAEAFF

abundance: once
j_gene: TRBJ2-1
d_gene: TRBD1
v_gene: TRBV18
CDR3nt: TGTGCCAGCTCACTGACAGGGATGGGAACCTACAATGAGCAGTTCTTC
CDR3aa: CASSLTGMGTYNEQFF

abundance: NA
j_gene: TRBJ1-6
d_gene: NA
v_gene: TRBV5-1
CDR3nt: TGCGCCAGCAGCTTGGAGGAGGGTGGATACTCACCCCTCCACTTT
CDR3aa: CASSLEEGGYSPLHF

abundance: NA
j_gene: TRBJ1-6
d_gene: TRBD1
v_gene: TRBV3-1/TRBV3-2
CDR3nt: TGTGCCAGCAGCCAAGATCTCACAGGGGGCACCCCGGTGGGGTCACCCCTCCACTTT
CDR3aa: CASSQDLTGGTPVGSPLHF